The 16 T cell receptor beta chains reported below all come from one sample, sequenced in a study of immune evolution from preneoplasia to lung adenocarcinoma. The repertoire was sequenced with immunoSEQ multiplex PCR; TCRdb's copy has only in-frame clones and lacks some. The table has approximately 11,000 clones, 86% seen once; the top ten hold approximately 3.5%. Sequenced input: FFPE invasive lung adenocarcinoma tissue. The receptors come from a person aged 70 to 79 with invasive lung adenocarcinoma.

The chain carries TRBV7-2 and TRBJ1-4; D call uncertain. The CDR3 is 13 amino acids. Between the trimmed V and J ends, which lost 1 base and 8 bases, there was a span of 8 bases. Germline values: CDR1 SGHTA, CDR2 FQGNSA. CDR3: CASSLGQREKLFF. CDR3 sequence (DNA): TGTGCCAGCAGCTTAGGACAACGAGAAAAACTGTTTTTT.

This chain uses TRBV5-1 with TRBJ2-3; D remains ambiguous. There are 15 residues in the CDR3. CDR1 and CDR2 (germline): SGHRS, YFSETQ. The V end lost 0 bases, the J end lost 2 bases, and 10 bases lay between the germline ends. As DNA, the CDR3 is TGCGCCAGCAGCTTGGTACCAGGCACCACAGATACGCAGTATTTT. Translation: CASSLVPGTTDTQYF.

This chain's CDR3 is CASSLGPNEQFF. The CDR3 DNA sequence: TGTGCCAGCAGCTTAGGTCCCAATGAGCAGTTCTTC. This rearrangement joins TRBV11-2 to TRBJ2-1; D remains ambiguous. Looked up from germline, CDR1 is SGHAT and CDR2 is FQNNGV. V was cut by 1 base and J by 6 bases, with 4 bases left in between. CDR3 length: 12 amino acids.

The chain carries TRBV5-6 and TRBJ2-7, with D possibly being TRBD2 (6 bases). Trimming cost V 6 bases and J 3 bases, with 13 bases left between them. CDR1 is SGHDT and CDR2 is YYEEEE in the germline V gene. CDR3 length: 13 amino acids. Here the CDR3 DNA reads TGTGCCAGCACCCGACTAGGACTCTACGAGCAGTACTTC. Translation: CASTRLGLYEQYF.

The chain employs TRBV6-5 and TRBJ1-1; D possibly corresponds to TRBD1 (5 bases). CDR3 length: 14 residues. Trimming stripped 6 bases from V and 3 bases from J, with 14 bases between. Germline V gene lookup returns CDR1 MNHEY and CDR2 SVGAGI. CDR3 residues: CASRMGGWDTEAFF. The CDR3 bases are TGTGCCAGCAGGATGGGGGGTTGGGACACTGAAGCTTTCTTT.

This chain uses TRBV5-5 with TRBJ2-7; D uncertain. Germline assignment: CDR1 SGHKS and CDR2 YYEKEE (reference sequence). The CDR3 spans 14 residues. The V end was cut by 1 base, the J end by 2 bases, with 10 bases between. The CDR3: CASSLFSVTYEQYF. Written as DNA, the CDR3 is TGTGCCAGCAGCTTGTTTTCCGTCACCTACGAGCAGTACTTC.

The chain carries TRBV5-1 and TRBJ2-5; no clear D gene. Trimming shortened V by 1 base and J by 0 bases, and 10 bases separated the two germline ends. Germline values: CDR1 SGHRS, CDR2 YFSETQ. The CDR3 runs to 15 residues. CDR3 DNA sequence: TGCGCCAGCAGCTTGTTATCCGGAGACCAAGAGACCCAGTACTTC. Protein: CASSLLSGDQETQYF.

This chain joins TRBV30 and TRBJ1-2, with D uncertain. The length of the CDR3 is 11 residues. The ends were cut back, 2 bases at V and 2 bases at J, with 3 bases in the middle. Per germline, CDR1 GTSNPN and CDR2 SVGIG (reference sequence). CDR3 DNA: TGTGCCTGGAGTTCAAACTATGGCTACACCTTC. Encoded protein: CAWSSNYGYTF.

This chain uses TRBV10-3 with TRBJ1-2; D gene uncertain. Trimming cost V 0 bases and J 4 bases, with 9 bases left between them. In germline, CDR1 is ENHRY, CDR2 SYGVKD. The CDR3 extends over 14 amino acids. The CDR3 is CAISESEKGYGYTF. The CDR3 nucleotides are TGTGCCATCAGTGAGTCCGAAAAGGGCTATGGCTACACCTTC.

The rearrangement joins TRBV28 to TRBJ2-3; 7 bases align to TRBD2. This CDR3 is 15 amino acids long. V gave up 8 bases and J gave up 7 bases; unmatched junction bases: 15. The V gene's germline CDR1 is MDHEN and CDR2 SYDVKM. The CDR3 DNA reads TGTGCCAGCGGGGAATCAAGCGGGACGAGAAATACGCAGTATTTT. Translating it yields CASGESSGTRNTQYF.

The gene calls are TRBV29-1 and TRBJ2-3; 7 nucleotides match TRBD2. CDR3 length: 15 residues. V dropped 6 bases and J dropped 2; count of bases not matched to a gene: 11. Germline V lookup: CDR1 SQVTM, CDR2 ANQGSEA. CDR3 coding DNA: TGCAGCGTGAAGGGGACTACAAAGAACACAGATACGCAGTATTTT. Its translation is CSVKGTTKNTDTQYF.

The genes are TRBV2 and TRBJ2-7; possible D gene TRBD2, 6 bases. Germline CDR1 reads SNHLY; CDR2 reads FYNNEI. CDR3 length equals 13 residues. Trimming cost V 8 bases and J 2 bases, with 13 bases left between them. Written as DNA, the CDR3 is TGTGCCAGCTCCTGGGACTCCACCTACGAGCAGTACTTC. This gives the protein CASSWDSTYEQYF. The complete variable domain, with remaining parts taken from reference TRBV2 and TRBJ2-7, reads EPEVTQTPSHQVTQMGQEVILRCVPISNHLYFYWYRQILGQKVEFLVSFYNNEISEKSEIFDDQFSVERPDGSNFTLKIRSTKLEDSAMYFCASSWDSTYEQYFGPGTRLTVT.

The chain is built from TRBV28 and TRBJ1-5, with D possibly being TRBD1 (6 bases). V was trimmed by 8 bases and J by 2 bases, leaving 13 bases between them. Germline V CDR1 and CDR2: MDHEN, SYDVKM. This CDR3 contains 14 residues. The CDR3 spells CASHWAGGNQPQHF. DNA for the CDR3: TGTGCCAGCCATTGGGCAGGGGGCAATCAGCCCCAGCATTTT.

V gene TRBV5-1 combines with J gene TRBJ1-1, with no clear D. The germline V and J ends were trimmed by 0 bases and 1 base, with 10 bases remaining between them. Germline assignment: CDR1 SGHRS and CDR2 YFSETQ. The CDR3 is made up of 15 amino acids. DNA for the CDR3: TGCGCCAGCAGCTTGGATGGCCGGACGAACACTGAAGCTTTCTTT. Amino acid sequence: CASSLDGRTNTEAFF.

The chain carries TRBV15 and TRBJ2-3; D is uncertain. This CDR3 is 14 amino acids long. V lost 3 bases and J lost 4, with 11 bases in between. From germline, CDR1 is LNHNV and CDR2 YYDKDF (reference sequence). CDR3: CATSRVGSPDTQYF. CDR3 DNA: TGTGCCACCAGCAGGGTGGGCTCCCCAGATACGCAGTATTTT.

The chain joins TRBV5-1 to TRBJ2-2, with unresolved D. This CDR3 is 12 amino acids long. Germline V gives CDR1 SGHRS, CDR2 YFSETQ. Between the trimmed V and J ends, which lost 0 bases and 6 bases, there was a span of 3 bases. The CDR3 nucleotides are TGCGCCAGCAGCTTGGTGGCCGGGGAGCTGTTTTTT. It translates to CASSLVAGELFF.